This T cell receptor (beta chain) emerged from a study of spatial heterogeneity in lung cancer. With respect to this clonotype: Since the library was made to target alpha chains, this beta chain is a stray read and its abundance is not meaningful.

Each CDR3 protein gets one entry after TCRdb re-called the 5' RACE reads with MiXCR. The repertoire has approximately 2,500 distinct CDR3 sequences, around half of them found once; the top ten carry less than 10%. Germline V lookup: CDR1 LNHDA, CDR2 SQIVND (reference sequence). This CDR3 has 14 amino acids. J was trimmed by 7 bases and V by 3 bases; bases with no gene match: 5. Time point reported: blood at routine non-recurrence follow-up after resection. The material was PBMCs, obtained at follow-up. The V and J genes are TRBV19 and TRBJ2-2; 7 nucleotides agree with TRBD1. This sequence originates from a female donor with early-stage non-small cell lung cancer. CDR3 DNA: TGTGCCAGTAGTATCGGACAGGCTAGCGGGGAGCTGTTTTTT. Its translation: CASSIGQASGELFF.